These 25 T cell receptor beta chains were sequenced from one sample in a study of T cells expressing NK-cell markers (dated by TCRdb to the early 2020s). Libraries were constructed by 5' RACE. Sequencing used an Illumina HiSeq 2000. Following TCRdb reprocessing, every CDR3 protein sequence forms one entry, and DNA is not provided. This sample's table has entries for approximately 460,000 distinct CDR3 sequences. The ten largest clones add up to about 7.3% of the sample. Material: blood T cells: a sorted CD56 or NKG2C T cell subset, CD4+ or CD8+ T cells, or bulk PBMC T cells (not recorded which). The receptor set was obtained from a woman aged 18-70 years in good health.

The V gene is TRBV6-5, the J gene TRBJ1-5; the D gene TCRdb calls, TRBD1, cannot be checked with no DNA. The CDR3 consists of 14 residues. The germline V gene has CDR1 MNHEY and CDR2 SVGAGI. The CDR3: CASSYTGSNQPQHF.

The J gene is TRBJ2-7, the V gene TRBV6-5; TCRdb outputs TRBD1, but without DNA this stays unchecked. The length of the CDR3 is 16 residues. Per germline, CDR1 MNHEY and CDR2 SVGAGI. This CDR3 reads CASSPLRDLSDYEQYF.

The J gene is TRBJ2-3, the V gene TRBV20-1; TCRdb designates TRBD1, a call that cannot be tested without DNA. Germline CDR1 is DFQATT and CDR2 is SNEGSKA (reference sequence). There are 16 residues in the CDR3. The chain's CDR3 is CSARLATGSVTDTQYF.

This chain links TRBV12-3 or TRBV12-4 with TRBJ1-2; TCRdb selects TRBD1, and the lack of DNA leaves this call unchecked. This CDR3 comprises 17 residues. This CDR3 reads CASSLYQGYSVNYGYTF.

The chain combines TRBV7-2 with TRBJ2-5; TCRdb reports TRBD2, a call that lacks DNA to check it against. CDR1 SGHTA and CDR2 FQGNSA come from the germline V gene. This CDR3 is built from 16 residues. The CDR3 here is CASSLAASAGLETQYF.

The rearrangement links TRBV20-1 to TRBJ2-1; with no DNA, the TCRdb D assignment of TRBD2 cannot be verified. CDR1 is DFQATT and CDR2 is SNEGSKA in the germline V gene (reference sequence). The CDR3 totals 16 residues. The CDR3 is CSARVQRESGYNEQFF.

CDR3: CSARVGGQETQYF. The chain recombines TRBV20-1 with TRBJ2-5. CDR3 length: 13 amino acids. Germline CDR1 DFQATT, CDR2 SNEGSKA (reference sequence).

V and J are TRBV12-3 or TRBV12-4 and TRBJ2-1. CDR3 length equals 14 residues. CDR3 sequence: CASSLSGDYNEQFF.

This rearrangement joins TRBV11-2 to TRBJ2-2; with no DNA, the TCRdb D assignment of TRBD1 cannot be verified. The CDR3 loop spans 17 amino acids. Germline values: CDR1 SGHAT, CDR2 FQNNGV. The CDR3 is CASSLRQGVANTGELFF.

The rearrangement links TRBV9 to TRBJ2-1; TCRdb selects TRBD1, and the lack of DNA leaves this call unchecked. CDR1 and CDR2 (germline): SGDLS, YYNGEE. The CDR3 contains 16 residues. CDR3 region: CASSVLGGFSYNEQFF.

Here the CDR3 reads CASSPVGGAVYEQYF. This chain links TRBV7-3 with TRBJ2-7; TCRdb lists TRBD1, though no DNA is available to test this call. This CDR3 has 15 residues. Germline CDR1 and CDR2: SGHTA and FQGTGA.

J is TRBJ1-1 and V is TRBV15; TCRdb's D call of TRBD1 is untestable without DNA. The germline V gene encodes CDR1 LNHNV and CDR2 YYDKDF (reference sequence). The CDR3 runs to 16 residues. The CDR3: CATSTPRAKMNTEAFF.

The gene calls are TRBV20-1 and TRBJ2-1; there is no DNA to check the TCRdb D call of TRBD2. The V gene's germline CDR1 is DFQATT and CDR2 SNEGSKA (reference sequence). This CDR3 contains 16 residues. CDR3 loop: CSARGGLAGAYNEQFF.

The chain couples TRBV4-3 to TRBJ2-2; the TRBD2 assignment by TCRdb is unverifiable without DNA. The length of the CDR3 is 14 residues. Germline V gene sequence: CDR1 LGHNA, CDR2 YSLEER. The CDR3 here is CASGGLAVTGELFF.

CDR3 region: CASSGAGDEQFF. V is TRBV9 and J is TRBJ2-1; no DNA is available, so the TRBD2 call from TCRdb remains unchecked. Germline CDR1 is SGDLS and CDR2 is YYNGEE. The CDR3 extends over 12 amino acids.

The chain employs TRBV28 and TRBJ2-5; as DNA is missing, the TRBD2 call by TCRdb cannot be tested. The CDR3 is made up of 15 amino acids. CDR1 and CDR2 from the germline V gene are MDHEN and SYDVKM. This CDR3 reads CASSSPDYRDEAQYF.

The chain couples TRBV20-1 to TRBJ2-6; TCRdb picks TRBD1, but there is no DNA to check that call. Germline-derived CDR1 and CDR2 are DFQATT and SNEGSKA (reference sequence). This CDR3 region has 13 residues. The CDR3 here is CSAPGRRANVLTF.

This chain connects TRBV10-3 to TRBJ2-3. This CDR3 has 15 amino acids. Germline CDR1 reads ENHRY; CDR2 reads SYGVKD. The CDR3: CAISAGVVNTDTQYF.

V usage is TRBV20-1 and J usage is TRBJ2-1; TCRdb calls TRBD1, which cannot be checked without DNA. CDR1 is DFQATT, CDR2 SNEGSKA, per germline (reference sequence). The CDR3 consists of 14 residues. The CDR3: CSVPRWTDYNEQFF.

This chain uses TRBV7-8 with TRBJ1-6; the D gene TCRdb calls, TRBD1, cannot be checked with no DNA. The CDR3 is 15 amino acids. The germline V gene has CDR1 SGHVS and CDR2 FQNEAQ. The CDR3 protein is CATRPGHGVHSPLHF. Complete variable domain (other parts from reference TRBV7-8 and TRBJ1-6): GAGVSQSPRYKVAKRGQDVALRCDPISGHVSLFWYQQALGQGPEFLTYFQNEAQLDKSGLPSDRFFAERPEGSVSTLKIQRTQQEDSAVYLCATRPGHGVHSPLHFGNGTRLTVT.

The CDR3 reads CASSLTPQTTDTQYF. V gene TRBV19 combines with J gene TRBJ2-3. In germline, CDR1 is LNHDA, CDR2 SQIVND (reference sequence). CDR3 size: 15 residues. The full variable domain, in which reference TRBV19 and TRBJ2-3 provide the parts outside the CDR3, is DGGITQSPKYLFRKEGQNVTLSCEQNLNHDAMYWYRQDPGQGLRLIYYSQIVNDFQKGDIAEGYSVSREKKESFPLTVTSAQKNPTAFYLCASSLTPQTTDTQYFGPGTRLTVL.

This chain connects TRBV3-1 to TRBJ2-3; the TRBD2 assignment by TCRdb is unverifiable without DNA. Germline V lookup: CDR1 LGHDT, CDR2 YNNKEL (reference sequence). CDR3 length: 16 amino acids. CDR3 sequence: CASSSPSGGSTDTQYF.

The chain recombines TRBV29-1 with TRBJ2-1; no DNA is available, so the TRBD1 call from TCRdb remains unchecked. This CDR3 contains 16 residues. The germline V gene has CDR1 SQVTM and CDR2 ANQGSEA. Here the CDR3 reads CSVGTIGTGSYNEQFF.

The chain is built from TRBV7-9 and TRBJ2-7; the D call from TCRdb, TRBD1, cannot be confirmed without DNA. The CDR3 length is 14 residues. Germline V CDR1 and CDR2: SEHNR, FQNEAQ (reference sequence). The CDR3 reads CASSLGGPPYEQYF.

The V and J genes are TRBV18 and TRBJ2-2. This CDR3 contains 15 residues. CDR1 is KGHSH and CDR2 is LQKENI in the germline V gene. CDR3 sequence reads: CASSPRREDTGELFF.